The 26 T cell receptor beta chains in this list originate from one sample, sequenced in a study of blood T cell repertoires in COVID-19. TCRdb's table, derived via immunoSEQ multiplex PCR, lists solely in-frame clones and lacks some. Of 200,000 to 250,000 clones in the sample, roughly 80% were seen once. Material for sequencing was PBMCs or T cells enriched from blood (not recorded which). These receptors were collected from a man aged 55 to 69 who had recovered from COVID-19.

This clone was seen a single time. The CDR3 DNA reads TGTGCCAGCTCACAACAGGGAACTATGAACACTGAAGCTTTCTTT. As protein: CASSQQGTMNTEAFF. The V call is TRBV18, the J call TRBJ1-1, with a weak D call TRBD1 (6 bases). The CDR3 sequence is 15 residues long. Germline V CDR1 and CDR2: KGHSH, LQKENI. V shed 4 bases and J shed 0 bases, with 12 bases lying between them.

J is TRBJ1-4 and V is TRBV2, with no clear D. Germline V gene data show CDR1 as SNHLY and CDR2 as FYNNEI. V was clipped by 4 bases and J by 0 bases, with 6 bases between them. The CDR3 covers 14 residues. CDR3 coding DNA: TGTGCCAGCAGTGGTCCGGCAACTAATGAAAAACTGTTTTTT. Its protein product is CASSGPATNEKLFF.

This sequence joins TRBV6-5 and TRBJ1-2; 9 bases fit TRBD1. The V and J ends lost 0 bases and 7 bases, in that order; junction bases with no gene match: 3. Per germline, CDR1 MNHEY and CDR2 SVGAGI. The CDR3 consists of 14 residues. CDR3 sequence (DNA): TGTGCCAGCAGTTACTCGGGGACAGGGACTGGCTACACCTTC. Residues: CASSYSGTGTGYTF.

V is TRBV7-9 and J is TRBJ1-5, with TRBD1 as a possible D gene (5 bases). V was shortened by 1 base and J by 1 base, with 11 bases between the two germline ends. The CDR3 has 16 residues. CDR1 SEHNR and CDR2 FQNEAQ come from the germline V gene (reference sequence). The CDR3 nucleotides are TGTGCCAGCAGCTTAGAGTCAGGGATCAGCAATCAGCCCCAGCATTTT. It encodes CASSLESGISNQPQHF.

This chain joins TRBV14 and TRBJ1-2, with 8 positions matching TRBD1. The length of the CDR3 is 19 residues. Germline V gives CDR1 SGHDN, CDR2 FVKESK. J gave up 0 bases and V 4 bases, and 16 bases lay outside the gene matches. CDR3 bases: TGTGCCAGCAGCCCTCAGCTCGGACAGGGCCAATGGACTAACTATGGCTACACCTTC. It is translated as CASSPQLGQGQWTNYGYTF.

V gene TRBV5-1 combines with J gene TRBJ1-2; weak D call: TRBD1 (6 bases). This CDR3 has 14 amino acids. V was clipped by 3 bases and J by 4 bases, with 13 bases between them. The germline V gene has CDR1 SGHRS and CDR2 YFSETQ. The CDR3 region has the DNA TGCGCCAGCAGCTCTACGACAGGTCTCTATGGCTACACCTTC. It codes for CASSSTTGLYGYTF.

The chain recombines TRBV7-8 with TRBJ1-2; 7 bases match TRBD1. CDR3 length: 14 residues. From germline, CDR1 is SGHVS and CDR2 FQNEAQ. J gave up 6 bases and V 5 bases, and 9 bases lay outside the gene matches. The CDR3 nucleotides read TGTGCCAGCAGCCTATGGGACAGTCAGGATGGCTACACCTTC. Its translation is CASSLWDSQDGYTF.

The chain uses TRBV6-2 or TRBV6-3 and TRBJ2-3; TRBD1 agrees at 7 bases. This CDR3 region has 14 residues. Looked up from germline, CDR1 is MNHEY and CDR2 is SVGEGT. The junction had 3 bases not matched to a gene; V was cut back by 4 bases and J by 2 bases. The CDR3 DNA follows: TGTGCCAGCAGTTTGGGACAGCCCACAGATACGCAGTATTTT. Translating it yields CASSLGQPTDTQYF.

This chain connects TRBV9 to TRBJ2-3; 10 bases are shared with TRBD1. The ends lost 4 bases at V and 2 bases at J; junction bases unmatched: 7. The CDR3 runs 16 residues. The germline CDR1 and CDR2 sequences are SGDLS and YYNGEE. As DNA, the CDR3 is TGTGCCAGCAGCCCCGGACAGGGGGTTTACACAGATACGCAGTATTTT. As protein: CASSPGQGVYTDTQYF.

The chain carries TRBV5-1 and TRBJ2-3; possible D gene TRBD1, 6 bases. Germline CDR1 and CDR2: SGHRS and YFSETQ. Trimming removed 4 bases at V and 1 base at J, with 13 bases between. CDR3 length equals 15 residues. CDR3 DNA: TGCGCCAGCAGCGAGACAGGTTTGCGCACAGATACGCAGTATTTT. It translates to CASSETGLRTDTQYF.

This clone was picked up one time. This chain links TRBV29-1 with TRBJ1-3, with D unclear. Germline V CDR1 and CDR2: SQVTM, ANQGSEA. The CDR3 runs to 12 residues. Trimming took 6 bases from V and 4 from J, leaving 10 bases between them. As DNA, the CDR3 is TGCAGCGTACGGGGTGTGGGAAACACCATATATTTT. Translation: CSVRGVGNTIYF.

In DNA form, the CDR3 reads TGTGCCAGCAAGAGGGTGAACACTGAAGCTTTCTTT. This codes for CASKRVNTEAFF. The chain carries TRBV2 and TRBJ1-1; D ambiguous. The V end was cut by 7 bases, the J end by 0 bases, with 6 bases between. This CDR3 is 12 amino acids long. Germline lookup yields CDR1 SNHLY and CDR2 FYNNEI.

This sequence joins TRBV6-5 and TRBJ1-2, with 9 bases lining up with TRBD1. Germline CDR1 reads MNHEY; CDR2 reads SVGAGI. The junction had 10 bases not matched to a gene; V was cut back by 6 bases and J by 8 bases. This CDR3 contains 14 residues. This chain's CDR3 is CASRPTGGNWGYTF. The DNA for the CDR3 is TGTGCCAGCAGACCGACAGGGGGAAACTGGGGCTACACCTTC.

The chain employs TRBV7-9 and TRBJ2-5; TRBD1 matches 11 bases. The CDR3 loop spans 14 amino acids. Germline lookup yields CDR1 SEHNR and CDR2 FQNEAQ (reference sequence). J gave up 4 bases and V 5 bases, and 3 bases lay outside the gene matches. This chain's CDR3 is CASSPGQGGETQYF. CDR3 DNA sequence: TGTGCCAGCAGCCCGGGACAGGGGGGAGAGACCCAGTACTTC.

J is TRBJ1-5 and V is TRBV6-6; D ambiguous. Germline values: CDR1 MNHNY, CDR2 SVGAGI (reference sequence). The CDR3 is made up of 11 amino acids. V was cut by 6 bases and J by 2 bases, with 2 bases left in between. DNA of the CDR3: TGTGCCAGCAGCGGCAATCAGCCCCAGCATTTT. As protein: CASSGNQPQHF.

The chain links TRBV7-9 to TRBJ2-5; 8 nucleotides line up with TRBD2. The CDR3 runs to 15 residues. Per germline, CDR1 SEHNR and CDR2 FQNEAQ (reference sequence). V lost 5 bases and J lost 1; bases outside the gene matches: 6. The CDR3 bases are TGTGCCAGCAGCAACCCGGGGGGGTCCCAAGAGACCCAGTACTTC. Protein product: CASSNPGGSQETQYF.

The V call is TRBV5-6, the J call TRBJ1-3, with D perhaps TRBD1 (6 bases). Per the germline V gene, CDR1 is SGHDT and CDR2 is YYEEEE. The CDR3 length is 18 residues. Trimming stripped 3 bases from V and 2 bases from J, with 21 bases between. The CDR3 loop is CASSSTYNLTGTGNTIYF. CDR3 in DNA: TGTGCCAGCAGCTCAACCTACAACCTGACAGGAACTGGAAACACCATATATTTT.

The rearrangement links TRBV6-1 to TRBJ1-1; tentative D call: TRBD1 (5 bases). V was clipped by 1 base and J by 8 bases, with 11 bases between them. The CDR3 consists of 13 residues. CDR1 MNHNS and CDR2 SASEGT come from the germline V gene. CDR3 protein: CASSEVSRAEAFF. In DNA form, the CDR3 reads TGTGCCAGCAGTGAAGTATCCAGGGCCGAAGCTTTCTTT.

This chain connects TRBV5-1 to TRBJ1-1; D remains ambiguous. The CDR3 has 16 residues. The V and J ends lost 6 bases and 1 base respectively, with 19 bases between them. Germline assignment: CDR1 SGHRS and CDR2 YFSETQ. DNA for the CDR3: TGCGCCAGCACCCCCCGGCCCACGGCGGGGAACACTGAAGCTTTCTTT. It encodes CASTPRPTAGNTEAFF.

On this clone itself: The sample carries other DNA sequences with the same CDR3. The chain is built from TRBV18 and TRBJ2-2; 9 nucleotides match TRBD1. The CDR3 covers 16 residues. Looked up from germline, CDR1 is KGHSH and CDR2 is LQKENI. Trimming removed 1 base from V and 0 bases from J; junction bases left unmatched: 0. CDR3 DNA: TGTGCCAGCTCACCACGGACAGGGGCGAACACCGGGGAGCTGTTTTTT. Protein sequence: CASSPRTGANTGELFF.

This rearrangement joins TRBV3-1 (or the pseudogene TRBV3-2) to TRBJ1-4; 9 bases are a match to TRBD1. Unmatched junction bases numbered 5, after V lost 1 base and J lost 5 bases. The V gene's germline CDR1 is LGHDT and CDR2 YNNKEL (reference sequence). The CDR3 covers 16 residues. The CDR3 sequence: CASSQVKGTGNEKLFF. CDR3 nucleotide sequence: TGTGCCAGCAGCCAAGTGAAGGGGACAGGGAATGAAAAACTGTTTTTT.

The chain is built from TRBV13 and TRBJ1-3; D gene ambiguous. Trimming took 0 bases from V and 0 from J, leaving 6 bases between them. In germline, CDR1 is PRHDT, CDR2 FYEKMQ (reference sequence). The CDR3 loop spans 15 amino acids. The CDR3 DNA reads as TGTGCCAGCAGCTTAGGTTCAAACTCTGGAAACACCATATATTTT. It codes for CASSLGSNSGNTIYF.

Written as DNA, the CDR3 is TGTGCCAGCCGTATCACAGGGGAATCGAGCAATCAGCCCCAGCATTTT. Protein product: CASRITGESSNQPQHF. The chain employs TRBV19 and TRBJ1-5; 7 positions agree with TRBD1. This CDR3 contains 16 residues. Unmatched junction bases numbered 12, after V lost 9 bases and J lost 1 base. Looked up from germline, CDR1 is LNHDA and CDR2 is SQIVND (reference sequence).

The chain carries TRBV18 and TRBJ1-5, with D unclear. Trimming pared 2 bases from V and 6 bases from J, leaving 14 bases between. The CDR3 loop spans 15 amino acids. Germline V lookup: CDR1 KGHSH, CDR2 LQKENI. CDR3 sequence (DNA): TGTGCCAGCTCACCAATGAGCGGGGAGGGTCAGCCCCAGCATTTT. Protein sequence: CASSPMSGEGQPQHF.

The chain couples TRBV19 to TRBJ1-6, with TRBD1 as a possible D gene (5 bases). Germline lookup yields CDR1 LNHDA and CDR2 SQIVND (reference sequence). This CDR3 has 15 amino acids. With 3 bases removed from V and 7 bases from J, the gap between germline ends came to 13 bases. The CDR3 region is CASSISRQPNSPLHF. CDR3 sequence (DNA): TGTGCCAGTAGTATCAGTAGACAGCCAAATTCACCCCTCCACTTT.

The rearrangement links TRBV2 to TRBJ2-6; TRBD1 aligns across 7 bases. This CDR3 comprises 19 residues. Looked up from germline, CDR1 is SNHLY and CDR2 is FYNNEI. The ends lost 2 bases at V and 1 base at J; junction bases unmatched: 11. The CDR3, as DNA: TGTGCCAGCAGTGAATCGGGTTGGACAGGACCATCTGGGGCCAACGTCCTGACTTTC. Translation: CASSESGWTGPSGANVLTF. Combining the CDR3 with reference TRBV2 and TRBJ2-6 gives the whole variable domain EPEVTQTPSHQVTQMGQEVILRCVPISNHLYFYWYRQILGQKVEFLVSFYNNEISEKSEIFDDQFSVERPDGSNFTLKIRSTKLEDSAMYFCASSESGWTGPSGANVLTFGAGSRLTVL.